The next 10 T cell receptor beta chains were all read from a single sample in a study of read filtering for tumor transcriptome and immune sequencing. This library used about 360 ng RNA and molecular barcoded adaptors spanning alpha/delta and beta/gamma chains. One entry per CDR3 protein, called by TCRdb with MiXCR from the reads. This sample yields 40,000 to 55,000 distinct CDR3 sequences, of which roughly a fifth are seen a single time; just over 15% belongs to the top ten. The material sequenced was a population of CD138-negative cells sorted from bone marrow. All receptors come from a donor at least 40 years old with multiple myeloma.

At least ten counts were recorded for this clonotype. The rearrangement uses TRBV7-2 and TRBJ2-1, with 9 bases aligning to TRBD2. Per germline, CDR1 SGHTA and CDR2 FQGNSA. The CDR3 sequence is 16 residues long. With 5 bases clipped from V and 10 bases from J, the junction kept 15 bases outside the gene matches. CDR3 sequence: CASSPGTGGRAYEQFF. CDR3 DNA: TGTGCCAGCAGCCCCGGGACCGGCGGGAGGGCCTACGAGCAGTTCTTC.

The table lists this clonotype with many counts. The chain employs TRBV27 and TRBJ2-7; 9 bases are a match to TRBD1. J lost 6 bases, V lost 7 bases, and 10 bases had no gene match. The CDR3 loop spans 14 amino acids. The V gene's germline CDR1 is MNHEY and CDR2 SMNVEV (reference sequence). The CDR3 reads CASTAGTGRFEQYF. The CDR3 nucleotides are TGTGCCAGCACTGCCGGGACAGGGAGGTTCGAGCAGTACTTC.

At least ten counts were recorded for this clonotype. The chain has TRBV6-2 or TRBV6-3 and TRBJ1-1; D is ambiguous. Trimming took off 2 bases at V and 1 base at J, with 8 bases between the two ends. There are 14 residues in the CDR3. Germline CDR1 reads MNHEY; CDR2 reads SVGEGT. In nucleotides, the CDR3 is TGTGCCAGCAGTTACCGGCAGAGGAACACTGAAGCTTTCTTT. As protein: CASSYRQRNTEAFF.

This clonotype was seen repeatedly, ten times or more. V is TRBV19 and J is TRBJ2-5; D is unclear. The CDR3 sequence is 14 residues long. V was pared by 7 bases and J by 4 bases, with 16 bases between. CDR1 is LNHDA and CDR2 is SQIVND in the germline V gene (reference sequence). The CDR3 bases are TGTGCCAGTAACCGGAGAGCTGGTTCAGAGACCCAGTACTTC. Its translation: CASNRRAGSETQYF.

Turning to this clonotype: A single base is all that separates this from a far larger clone, so a read error is likely. The chain links TRBV4-1 to TRBJ2-7, with D perhaps TRBD2 (6 bases). The germline CDR1 and CDR2 sequences are MGHRA and YSYEKL. This CDR3 region has 14 residues. The CDR3 region is CASSVDYEVGERYF. The CDR3 DNA sequence: TGCGCCAGCAGCGTGGACTACGAGGTGGGCGAGCGGTACTTC.

This clonotype was detected many times. The chain recombines TRBV29-1 with TRBJ1-1; 8 bases match TRBD1. J gave up 5 bases and V 6 bases, and 8 bases lay outside the gene matches. Germline V gene lookup returns CDR1 SQVTM and CDR2 ANQGSEA. The CDR3 contains 13 residues. CDR3 sequence: CSVTDRDGTEAFF. DNA for the CDR3: TGCAGCGTGACGGACAGGGATGGAACTGAAGCTTTCTTT.

The rearrangement links TRBV20-1 to TRBJ2-3; D is perhaps TRBD1 or TRBD2 (5 bases each). Looked up from germline, CDR1 is DFQATT and CDR2 is SNEGSKA (reference sequence). V dropped 5 bases and J dropped 4 bases, with 19 bases sitting between them. The CDR3 extends over 15 amino acids. CDR3 sequence: CSASLGTQFSDTQYF. The CDR3 region has the DNA TGCAGTGCTTCCTTAGGGACCCAATTCTCAGATACGCAGTATTTT.

This clonotype showed up many times. V and J are TRBV18 and TRBJ2-1; maybe TRBD2 (5 bases). This CDR3 is built from 19 residues. Germline V gene data show CDR1 as KGHSH and CDR2 as LQKENI. V lost 0 bases, J lost 3 bases, and 21 bases lay in between. CDR3 bases: TGTGCCAGCTCACCACCCTTGTCGGGGTCTAGAGATCTCTACAATGAGCAGTTCTTC. Translating it yields CASSPPLSGSRDLYNEQFF.

The CDR3 DNA sequence: TGCGCCAGCAGCCCGGACAGGGGAGGACACAATGAGCAGTTCTTC. Translated, it gives CASSPDRGGHNEQFF. This chain connects TRBV5-1 to TRBJ2-1; 9 bases map to TRBD1. J lost 5 bases, V lost 4 bases, and 7 bases had no gene match. Germline loops: CDR1 SGHRS, CDR2 YFSETQ. CDR3 length equals 15 residues.

This clonotype was picked up a small number of times. Being one base from a much bigger clone, this may be a read error. This sequence joins TRBV5-1 and TRBJ2-7; the D gene is possibly TRBD2 (5 bases). CDR1 is SGHRS, CDR2 YFSETQ, per germline. Trimming removed 3 bases at V and 2 bases at J, with 12 bases between. CDR3 length: 14 amino acids. The CDR3: CASSSGDLPYEQYF. CDR3 bases: TGCGCCAGCAGCTCCGGGGATCTTCCCTACGAGCAGTACTTC. The full variable domain, its missing parts supplied by reference TRBV5-1 and TRBJ2-7, is KAGVTQTPRYLIKTRGQQVTLSCSPISGHRSVSWYQQTPGQGLQFLFEYFSETQRNKGNFPGRFSGRQFSNSRSEMNVSTLELGDSALYLCASSSGDLPYEQYFGPGTRLTVT.